The clone carrying this T cell receptor (beta chain) counts as large. Its specificity is not known. The germline CDR1 and CDR2 sequences are MNHNS and SASEGT. The length of the CDR3 is 15 residues. V shed 3 bases and J 4 bases; nucleotides not matched to a gene: 4. TCRdb itself ran the reads through MiXCR, one entry per CDR3 protein. Of about 2,500 distinct CDR3 sequences detected, about 29% appear once; the ten largest clones hold 8.5% to 10%. This sample stems from a study of lung T cells in sarcoidosis with Löfgren's syndrome. Study overall: In sarcoidosis, CD4+ T cells accumulate in bronchoalveolar lavage fluid. Findings and caveats of the study: Multiple Löfgren's syndrome patients reportedly shared TRAV12-1 and TRBV2 CDR3 motifs, suggesting public CD4+ TCRs. Versus controls, Löfgren's syndrome patients reportedly showed TRAV12-1 and TRBV2 as most expanded. These T cells were suggested, not shown, to recognize a putative antigen.

Sequences were obtained from CD4+ T cells from PBMCs. This sequence originates from a human donor with sarcoidosis (Löfgren's syndrome or another form), or a control subject (not recorded which). J is TRBJ2-3 and V is TRBV6-1; the match to TRBD2 covers 10 bases. The DNA of the CDR3 is TGTGCCAGCAGTGACCTAGCGGGAGATGCAGATACGCAGTATTTT. This translates into CASSDLAGDADTQYF.